The next 20 T cell receptor beta chains were all read from a single sample in a study of blood T cell repertoires in COVID-19. Sequenced by immunoSEQ multiplex PCR; TCRdb stores in-frame clones only, minus some. There are 250,000 to 300,000 clones in the sample; 88% occur only once, and approximately 11% lies in the top ten. Sequencing used peripheral blood. All receptors derive from a woman aged 25 to 39 with COVID-19, enrolled during active disease.

A few counts support this clone. The CDR3 nucleotides read TGTGCCAGCAGTGAATTTGGGGGAGGATCCTACGAGCAGTACTTC. This codes for CASSEFGGGSYEQYF. This chain uses TRBV6-1 with TRBJ2-7; D might be TRBD2 (6 bases). The V end was cut by 2 bases, the J end by 1 base, with 12 bases between. Germline loops: CDR1 MNHNS, CDR2 SASEGT. CDR3 length: 15 residues.

This chain uses TRBV27 with TRBJ2-1, with 7 bases fitting TRBD2. The CDR3 contains 14 residues. Germline CDR1 is MNHEY and CDR2 is SMNVEV (reference sequence). V lost 3 bases to trimming and J lost 1 base; unmatched junction nucleotides: 0. In DNA form, the CDR3 reads TGTGCCAGCAGTTTGGGGGGGTCCTACAATGAGCAGTTCTTC. Its protein product is CASSLGGSYNEQFF.

The chain links TRBV7-2 to TRBJ2-7, with a possible D match to TRBD1 (6 bases). The germline CDR1 and CDR2 sequences are SGHTA and FQGNSA. This CDR3 has 13 residues. V lost 5 bases to trimming and J lost 4 bases, with 12 bases between them. CDR3 protein: CASSRDRLYEQYF. CDR3 coding DNA: TGTGCCAGCAGCCGCGACAGGTTGTACGAGCAGTACTTC.

CDR3 DNA: TGTGCCATCAGTGAGTCGTCACAGGGCAATCAGCCCCAGCATTTT. Amino acids: CAISESSQGNQPQHF. This chain joins TRBV10-3 and TRBJ1-5, with D tentatively TRBD1 (5 bases). The germline V gene has CDR1 ENHRY and CDR2 SYGVKD. V shed 0 bases and J shed 2 bases, with 8 bases lying between them. The CDR3 sequence is 15 residues long.

The chain is built from TRBV6-5 and TRBJ2-1; 11 positions match TRBD1. With V trimmed by 6 bases and J by 8 bases, 9 bases remained unmatched. The germline gives CDR1 MNHEY, CDR2 SVGAGI. The CDR3 extends over 15 amino acids. CDR3 nucleotides: TGTGCCAGCAGGATGATGGACAGGGGGCTTCATGAGCAGTTCTTC. Protein: CASRMMDRGLHEQFF.

This clone was picked up one time. The V and J genes are TRBV11-2 and TRBJ1-3; perhaps TRBD1 as D (6 bases). Germline V lookup: CDR1 SGHAT, CDR2 FQNNGV. This CDR3 comprises 19 residues. V was clipped by 6 bases and J by 0 bases, with 24 bases between them. The chain's CDR3 is CASRTQGIRRTSSGNTIYF. In DNA form, the CDR3 reads TGTGCCAGCAGGACACAGGGAATCCGACGGACCTCCTCTGGAAACACCATATATTTT.

The chain uses TRBV5-1 and TRBJ1-1, with 9 bases fitting TRBD1. V trimming: 0 bases; J trimming: 5 bases; junction bases outside the gene matches: 11. The CDR3 runs 17 residues. CDR1 and CDR2 from the germline V gene are SGHRS and YFSETQ. The CDR3 sequence: CASSLDGQGPKGTEAFF. The CDR3 DNA follows: TGCGCCAGCAGCTTGGACGGACAGGGGCCCAAAGGGACTGAAGCTTTCTTT.

This sequence joins TRBV19 and TRBJ2-1, with a tentative D call TRBD2 (6 bases). The CDR3 extends over 13 amino acids. CDR1 and CDR2 (germline): LNHDA, SQIVND (reference sequence). V was cut by 3 bases and J by 5 bases, with 8 bases left in between. This CDR3 is CASSISGNNEQFF. The CDR3 bases are TGTGCCAGTAGTATTAGCGGAAACAATGAGCAGTTCTTC.

The chain recombines TRBV15 with TRBJ2-1; the D gene is possibly TRBD2 (5 bases). Per the germline V gene, CDR1 is LNHNV and CDR2 is YYDKDF (reference sequence). V shed 0 bases and J shed 10 bases, with 10 bases lying between them. The CDR3 has 13 residues. The CDR3 DNA sequence: TGTGCCACCAGCAGAGATTTGAGGGAAGAGCAGTTCTTC. Amino acids: CATSRDLREEQFF.

The CDR3: CASSLGERAYEQYF. The CDR3, as DNA: TGTGCCAGCAGCTTGGGAGAAAGGGCCTACGAGCAGTACTTC. V gene TRBV7-2 combines with J gene TRBJ2-7; TRBD2 might be the D (5 bases). Germline CDR1 SGHTA, CDR2 FQGNSA. CDR3 length equals 14 residues. Trimming left V 3 bases short and J 2 bases short, with 11 bases between.

This chain connects TRBV7-2 to TRBJ2-5, with 9 positions matching TRBD2. Germline V CDR1 and CDR2: SGHTA, FQGNSA. With V trimmed by 1 base and J by 1 base, 10 bases remained unmatched. This CDR3 contains 18 residues. CDR3 region: CASSLVVAGAISQETQYF. The CDR3 DNA sequence: TGTGCCAGCAGCTTAGTGGTAGCGGGAGCGATTAGCCAAGAGACCCAGTACTTC.

The chain has TRBV6-5 and TRBJ1-4, with unresolved D. V lost 6 bases, J lost 6 bases, and 14 bases lay in between. Germline CDR1 is MNHEY and CDR2 is SVGAGI. The CDR3 sequence is 14 residues long. The CDR3: CASSHLPSDEKLFF. The DNA of the CDR3 is TGTGCCAGCAGCCATCTTCCGTCGGATGAAAAACTGTTTTTT.

This chain connects TRBV7-6 to TRBJ2-1; maybe TRBD2 (6 bases). Germline CDR1 is SGHVS and CDR2 is FNYEAQ. The V and J ends lost 1 base and 0 bases respectively, with 10 bases between them. The length of the CDR3 is 16 residues. CDR3 amino acids: CASSLGGMSSYNEQFF. As DNA, the CDR3 is TGTGCCAGCAGCTTAGGCGGGATGAGCTCCTACAATGAGCAGTTCTTC.

This clone was seen only once. At the DNA level, this CDR3 is encoded by other sequences in the same sample as well. V and J are TRBV6-5 and TRBJ2-7; TRBD2 matches 8 bases. In germline, CDR1 is MNHEY, CDR2 SVGAGI. V gave up 4 bases and J gave up 0 bases; unmatched junction bases: 5. The CDR3 totals 15 residues. Here the CDR3 DNA reads TGTGCCAGCAGTTCTACTAGCGGAGCCTCCTACGAGCAGTACTTC. Its translation is CASSSTSGASYEQYF.

The chain employs TRBV3-1 (or the pseudogene TRBV3-2) and TRBJ1-1; D not resolved. The CDR3 sequence is 14 residues long. V shed 4 bases and J shed 1 base, with 10 bases lying between them. In germline, CDR1 is LGHDT, CDR2 YNNKEL (reference sequence). CDR3 protein: CASSLSARNTEAFF. In nucleotides, the CDR3 is TGTGCCAGCAGCCTCAGTGCCAGGAACACTGAAGCTTTCTTT.

V usage is TRBV7-2 and J usage is TRBJ1-5; D is perhaps TRBD1 (6 bases). Deletions cut 1 base from V and 7 bases from J, with 14 bases between. CDR1 is SGHTA, CDR2 FQGNSA, per germline. This CDR3 is 15 amino acids long. CDR3 sequence reads: CASSLGGHVGQPQHF. In DNA, the CDR3 is TGTGCCAGCAGCTTAGGGGGACACGTCGGACAGCCCCAGCATTTT.

There are many counts of this clone. The chain has TRBV19 and TRBJ2-1, with TRBD2 matching over 11 bases. This CDR3 contains 13 residues. J lost 15 bases, V lost 5 bases, and 9 bases had no gene match. The germline V gene has CDR1 LNHDA and CDR2 SQIVND (reference sequence). The CDR3 loop is CASSSQLAGDLFF. CDR3 coding DNA: TGTGCCAGTAGTTCCCAACTAGCGGGAGATTTGTTCTTC.

Only a few counts were recorded for this clone. The chain joins TRBV7-2 to TRBJ1-1; D is perhaps TRBD1 (5 bases). The length of the CDR3 is 15 residues. The V gene lost 5 bases and the J gene lost 2 bases, with 15 bases spanning the gap. Germline V CDR1 and CDR2: SGHTA, FQGNSA. Written as DNA, the CDR3 is TGTGCCAGCAGCGTGATAGGGGATGGAAACACTGAAGCTTTCTTT. It translates to CASSVIGDGNTEAFF.

V and J are TRBV6-5 and TRBJ1-1; D gene uncertain. CDR1 and CDR2 (germline): MNHEY, SVGAGI. V lost 1 base to trimming and J lost 7 bases, with 7 bases between them. The CDR3 covers 12 residues. CDR3 amino acids: CASSYWGGEAFF. The CDR3 bases are TGTGCCAGCAGTTACTGGGGAGGTGAAGCTTTCTTT.

This chain joins TRBV6-1 and TRBJ1-5; 7 bases map to TRBD1. Germline-derived CDR1 and CDR2 are MNHNS and SASEGT. The CDR3 consists of 17 residues. J was trimmed by 0 bases and V by 3 bases; bases with no gene match: 8. As DNA, the CDR3 is TGTGCCAGCAGTGATAATACAGGGGTTCTTAGCAATCAGCCCCAGCATTTT. Translating gives CASSDNTGVLSNQPQHF.